A selection of T cell receptor beta chains follows, all from one sample in a study of blood T cell repertoires in COVID-19. Sequencing used immunoSEQ multiplex PCR; TCRdb keeps in-frame clones, though not all of them. The table shows roughly 100,000 clones, with roughly 82% occurring only once. Sample: peripheral blood. The receptor set was obtained from a human donor in a cohort sampled during active COVID-19. CDR3s include the opening cysteine and the closing phenylalanine or tryptophan. Fields, in order: clone size, J gene, V gene, D gene, CDR3 protein, CDR3 DNA. A D gene is named only where the DNA matches it firmly. The listing skips clone size in some rows; elsewhere it reads once, few, many or a size class.

size: .; J: TRBJ2-1; V: TRBV7-2; D: TRBD1; CDR3: CASSHTTGFANEQFF; DNA: TGTGCCAGCAGCCACACGACAGGGTTCGCGAATGAGCAGTTCTTC
size: few; J: TRBJ1-1; V: TRBV7-9; D: .; CDR3: CASSLETGEAFF; DNA: TGTGCCAGCAGCTTAGAAACAGGGGAAGCTTTCTTT
size: once; J: TRBJ2-7; V: TRBV7-9; D: TRBD1; CDR3: CASSLEGTASEQYF; DNA: TGTGCCAGCAGCTTAGAGGGGACAGCTTCTGAGCAGTACTTC
size: .; J: TRBJ2-3; V: TRBV6-1; D: TRBD2; CDR3: CASSVAGGPEDTQYF; DNA: TGTGCCAGCAGTGTAGCGGGGGGGCCTGAAGATACGCAGTATTTT
size: once; J: TRBJ2-7; V: TRBV6-2/TRBV6-3; D: TRBD2; CDR3: CASSYSRTSGGPGPSYEQYF; DNA: TGTGCCAGCAGTTACTCTCGGACTAGCGGGGGCCCTGGCCCTTCCTACGAGCAGTACTTC
size: .; J: TRBJ1-5; V: TRBV23-1; D: TRBD1; CDR3: CASSQRTGNQPQHF; DNA: TGCGCCAGCAGTCAACGGACAGGGAACCAGCCCCAGCATTTT
size: .; J: TRBJ1-1; V: TRBV30; D: TRBD1; CDR3: CAWGGTDFSRAFF; DNA: TGTGCCTGGGGGGGGACAGACTTTTCAAGGGCTTTCTTT
size: .; J: TRBJ1-3; V: TRBV19; D: .; CDR3: CASSIQGGGNTIYF; DNA: TGTGCCAGTAGTATACAAGGGGGTGGAAACACCATATATTTT
size: .; J: TRBJ1-6; V: TRBV20-1; D: .; CDR3: CSASEQKNSPLHF; DNA: TGCAGTGCTAGTGAACAAAAGAATTCACCCCTCCACTTT
size: .; J: TRBJ1-6; V: TRBV9; D: TRBD1; CDR3: CASSPPGTGGVGSPLHF; DNA: TGTGCCAGCAGCCCACCCGGGACAGGGGGAGTGGGTTCACCCCTCCACTTT
size: .; J: TRBJ1-1; V: TRBV15; D: .; CDR3: CATSRAGAEAFF; DNA: TGTGCCACCAGCAGAGCGGGGGCTGAAGCTTTCTTT
size: .; J: TRBJ2-3; V: TRBV18; D: TRBD2; CDR3: CASSPPGLAGNTDTQYF; DNA: TGTGCCAGCTCACCGCCAGGACTAGCGGGGAACACAGATACGCAGTATTTT
size: once; J: TRBJ1-2; V: TRBV14; D: .; CDR3: CASSHQTVWNYGYTF; DNA: TGTGCCAGCAGCCACCAGACAGTTTGGAACTATGGCTACACCTTC
size: .; J: TRBJ2-3; V: TRBV18; D: TRBD2; CDR3: CASSPIAGVYTDTQYF; DNA: TGTGCCAGCTCACCCATAGCGGGGGTGTACACAGATACGCAGTATTTT
size: few; J: TRBJ2-1; V: TRBV6-2/TRBV6-3; D: TRBD1; CDR3: CASSSQGPRGEQFF; DNA: TGTGCCAGCAGTTCACAGGGGCCCCGAGGGGAGCAGTTCTTC
size: .; J: TRBJ1-1; V: TRBV7-3; D: .; CDR3: CASSLTSESTEAFF; DNA: TGTGCCAGCAGCTTAACCTCCGAGTCCACTGAAGCTTTCTTT
size: .; J: TRBJ1-1; V: TRBV18; D: .; CDR3: CASSRTRENTEAFF; DNA: TGTGCCAGCTCAAGAACCAGGGAGAACACTGAAGCTTTCTTT
size: .; J: TRBJ2-3; V: TRBV24-1; D: TRBD2; CDR3: CATSDLGGEGGTDTQYF; DNA: TGTGCCACCAGTGATTTGGGGGGGGAAGGAGGCACAGATACGCAGTATTTT
size: .; J: TRBJ2-2; V: TRBV5-6; D: .; CDR3: CASSFLSGQANTGELFF; DNA: TGTGCCAGCAGCTTTTTGTCAGGGCAAGCGAACACCGGGGAGCTGTTTTTT
size: .; J: TRBJ1-1; V: TRBV3-1/TRBV3-2; D: TRBD1; CDR3: CASSPRQGRGQNTEAFF; DNA: TGTGCCAGCAGCCCCCGACAGGGTCGCGGGCAGAACACTGAAGCTTTCTTT
size: .; J: TRBJ2-3; V: TRBV11-2; D: .; CDR3: CASSRYGSGTDTQYF; DNA: TGTGCCAGCAGCCGCTACGGGAGCGGCACAGATACGCAGTATTTT
size: once; J: TRBJ2-5; V: TRBV11-2; D: TRBD2; CDR3: CASSIGTSGGAAETQYF; DNA: TGTGCCAGCAGCATCGGGACTAGCGGGGGGGCCGCAGAGACCCAGTACTTC
size: few; J: TRBJ2-7; V: TRBV7-8; D: TRBD2; CDR3: CASSPRLAGAPEQYF; DNA: TGTGCCAGCAGCCCACGACTAGCGGGGGCGCCCGAGCAGTACTTC
size: .; J: TRBJ2-1; V: TRBV7-2; D: .; CDR3: CASSRGGAGLYNEQFF; DNA: TGTGCCAGCAGCCGTGGCGGGGCCGGACTCTACAATGAGCAGTTCTTC
size: .; J: TRBJ1-1; V: TRBV4-1; D: .; CDR3: CASSQDGGLGTTPF; DNA: TGCGCCAGCAGCCAAGATGGGGGTCTAGGGACAACGCCCTTT
size: once; J: TRBJ1-1; V: TRBV30; D: TRBD1; CDR3: CACPRPTGGSTEAFF; DNA: TGTGCCTGCCCGCGTCCCACAGGGGGATCCACTGAAGCTTTCTTT
size: .; J: TRBJ2-7; V: TRBV4-1; D: .; CDR3: CASSLATVGYEQYF; DNA: TGCGCCAGCAGCCTGGCGACAGTGGGTTACGAGCAGTACTTC
size: .; J: TRBJ2-7; V: TRBV20-1; D: TRBD2; CDR3: CSASLAGGAYEQYF; DNA: TGCAGTGCTAGTCTGGCCGGGGGGGCTTACGAGCAGTACTTC
size: .; J: TRBJ2-7; V: TRBV2; D: TRBD2; CDR3: CASSERVGGGAHEQYF; DNA: TGTGCCAGCAGTGAAAGGGTCGGCGGGGGGGCCCACGAGCAGTACTTC
size: .; J: TRBJ1-1; V: TRBV5-1; D: .; CDR3: CASSPSAGKFAFF; DNA: TGCGCCAGCAGCCCGTCGGCAGGGAAGTTTGCTTTCTTT
size: few; J: TRBJ1-2; V: TRBV5-6; D: .; CDR3: CASSPTGPRNYGYTF; DNA: TGTGCCAGCAGCCCAACAGGACCGAGGAACTATGGCTACACCTTC
size: .; J: TRBJ1-1; V: TRBV30; D: TRBD1; CDR3: CACITGAMNTEAFF; DNA: TGTGCCTGTATCACAGGGGCCATGAACACTGAAGCTTTCTTT